Sequencing of this T cell receptor beta chain was carried out in a study of circulating and synovial CD4+ cells in juvenile arthritis (dated by TCRdb to 2013 to 2014). General notes on the study: Within each patient, the TCRbeta CDR3 repertoires of synovial CD4 T cells, bulk blood CD4 T cells and circulating HLA-DR+ CD4 T cells were compared. Repertoire sequencing was performed with the aim of confirming enrichment of synovial clonotypes in a circulating synovial-like CD4 T cell subset.

The investigation overall reported the following: The difference between circulating pathogenic-like lymphocytes and bulk blood T cells was not detected by traditional Vbeta family usage analysis. Circulating pathogenic-like lymphocytes were found to cluster with synovial T cells, and a substantially higher fraction of CDR3 sequences was shared with synovium by circulating pathogenic-like lymphocytes than by bulk blood. Lower diversity was observed in synovial and circulating pathogenic-like lymphocyte repertoires than in bulk blood CD4 repertoires, and some CPL samples were found to be as oligoclonal as synovium. Since overlap with synovium went up as sequencing depth increased, the measured fractions of shared clonotypes likely underestimated the full repertoire overlap. Because T cell genome counts in CPL samples and bulk blood CD4 samples differed by at least an order of magnitude, sample-size effects were addressed.

Taken from cysteine to phenylalanine, the CDR3 has 15 residues. Only CDR3 DNA is held: 45 bases, read in frame from base 1. CDR1 and CDR2 are read off the germline V gene (reference sequence) as MNHEY and SMNVEV. V is pruned by 5 bases and J by 5 bases, leaving 6 bases of the junction without a gene match. The sequenced samples came from patients who had active juvenile idiopathic arthritis. Right after thawing, the cells went straight into sorting, and Live/Dead Fixable Near-IR Stain was used to exclude dead cells. The method was the immunoSEQ multiplex PCR assay. TCRbeta CDR3 sequencing was performed as a commercial service by an external provider. As for how the authors treated the data: The analyses relied on productive nucleotide sequences along with amino acid sequences obtained through in silico translation. Diversity was measured as Renyi entropy over a range of alpha values, and the median of 200 repeated subsamples was taken to equalise sample size. Pairwise repertoire distance was calculated as one minus the Chao-modified Jaccard index, correcting for under-sampling, and used for clustering. Frequency-weighted overlap with synovial clonotypes was computed at 200 sample sizes with 200 draws without replacement at each size, and the value at the size of the smaller sample was reported. TCRdb re-hosts the immuneACCESS table, in-frame sequences only. Its copies lack some clones; in the studies checked, an unresolved V gene accounts for under half of them, and the cause for the rest is not known. V and J calls and clone size are given by that table; D and trimming were obtained from the DNA. This sample lists 36,000 or so clones; approximately 94% were detected once. The ten largest clones take up 0.7% of the sample.

In the case of this clone: Its antigen is still unknown. No much larger clone is present one base from it, and per-base qualities are unavailable.

This receptor was identified in a human donor with juvenile idiopathic arthritis. The V gene is TRBV27 and the J gene is TRBJ2-1, with 10 bases matching TRBD1. The sample was CD4+ T cells from blood. The DNA is TGTGCCAGCAGTCTTGACAGGGGGCTAAACAATGAGCAGTTCTTC. Translated, this is CASSLDRGLNNEQFF.